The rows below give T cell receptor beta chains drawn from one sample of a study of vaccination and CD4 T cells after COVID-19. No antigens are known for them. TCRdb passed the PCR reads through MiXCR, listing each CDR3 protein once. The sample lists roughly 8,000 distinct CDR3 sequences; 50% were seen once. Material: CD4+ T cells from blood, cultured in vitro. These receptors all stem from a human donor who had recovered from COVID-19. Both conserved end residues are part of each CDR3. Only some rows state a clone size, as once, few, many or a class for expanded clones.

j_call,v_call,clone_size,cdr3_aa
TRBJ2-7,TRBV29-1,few,CSVERDSGKEQYF
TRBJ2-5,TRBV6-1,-,CASTTGGQETQYF
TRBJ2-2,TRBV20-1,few,CSALTPLAGENTGELFF
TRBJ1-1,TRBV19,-,CASQSGRNTEAFF
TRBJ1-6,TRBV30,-,CAWRSSYNSPLHF
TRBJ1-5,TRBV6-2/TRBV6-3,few,CASGGSQPQHF
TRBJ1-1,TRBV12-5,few,CASAEQGANTEAFF
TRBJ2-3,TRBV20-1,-,CSARSRQGGDTQYF
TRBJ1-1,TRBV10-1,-,CASRSGNTEAFF
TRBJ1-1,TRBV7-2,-,CASSLQSRGTEAFF
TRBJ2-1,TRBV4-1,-,CASSQVPPSLAGVLPNEQFF
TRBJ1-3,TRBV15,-,CATSRPNDSLGNTIYF
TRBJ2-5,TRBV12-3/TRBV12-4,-,CASSLPQGRGGLETQYF
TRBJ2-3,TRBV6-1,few,CASTSADTQYF
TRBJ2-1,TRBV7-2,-,CASSLGLALGGEQFF
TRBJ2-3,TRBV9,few,CASSPAGRSPDTQYF
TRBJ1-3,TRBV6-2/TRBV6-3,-,CASSTDGGNTIYF
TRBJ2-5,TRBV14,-,CASSPTPVGTQYF
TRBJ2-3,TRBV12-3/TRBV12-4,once,CASRSSPPQGDTDTQYF
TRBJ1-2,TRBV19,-,CASKQGNYGYTF
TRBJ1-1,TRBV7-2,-,CASSLGRVGGEAFF
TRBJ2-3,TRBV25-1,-,CASTEGAGWRTDTQYF
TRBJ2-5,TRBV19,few,CASSNPRREGETQYF
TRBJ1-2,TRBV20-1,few,CSANAGGRGASGYTF
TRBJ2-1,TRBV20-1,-,CSAPIRRLSGRNNEQFF
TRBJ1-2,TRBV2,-,CASRARQGNYGYTF
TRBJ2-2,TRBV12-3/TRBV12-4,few,CASRFNTGELFF
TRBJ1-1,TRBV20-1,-,CGSGTGNRATEAFF
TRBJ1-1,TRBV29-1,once,CSVELTAYPNTEAFF
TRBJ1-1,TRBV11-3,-,CASSLDTGMNTEAFF